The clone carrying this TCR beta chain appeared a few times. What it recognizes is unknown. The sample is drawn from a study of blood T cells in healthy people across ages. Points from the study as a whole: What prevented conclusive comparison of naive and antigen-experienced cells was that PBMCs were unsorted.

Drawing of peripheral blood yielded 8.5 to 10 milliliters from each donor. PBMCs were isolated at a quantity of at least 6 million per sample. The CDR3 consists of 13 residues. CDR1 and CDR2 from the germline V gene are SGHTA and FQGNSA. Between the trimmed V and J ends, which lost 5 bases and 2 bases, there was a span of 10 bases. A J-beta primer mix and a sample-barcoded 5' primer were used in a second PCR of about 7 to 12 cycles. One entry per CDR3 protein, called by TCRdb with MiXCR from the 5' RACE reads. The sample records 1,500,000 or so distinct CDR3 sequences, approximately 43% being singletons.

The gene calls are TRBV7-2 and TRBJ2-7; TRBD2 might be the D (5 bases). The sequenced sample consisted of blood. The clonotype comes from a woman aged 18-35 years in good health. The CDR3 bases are TGTGCCAGCAGCCGAACTAGGGCCTACGAGCAGTACTTC. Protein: CASSRTRAYEQYF.